This is a list of T cell receptor beta chains from one sample in a study of Graves' ophthalmopathy and Graves' hyperthyroidism. TCRdb independently ran MiXCR on the multiplex PCR reads; one entry per CDR3 protein. The sample yields around 1,200,000 distinct CDR3 sequences, about 36% seen once. The sample consisted of peripheral blood or thyroid tissue (not recorded which). These receptor sequences come from an adult man with Graves' hyperthyroidism. The conserved cysteine and the conserved F or W are not part of the CDR3 here. Fields, in order: J gene, clone size, V gene, D gene, CDR3 protein. The D gene is left open where the match is weak. Some rows have no size entry. The others give once, few or many, or a class for an expanded clone.

TRBJ2-2 many TRBV7-2 NA ASTPRGGTYTGELF
TRBJ1-1 many TRBV29-1 TRBD1 SVTGGKGTEAF
TRBJ1-3 few TRBV9 NA ASSVGGFLDTIY
TRBJ1-1 NA TRBV28 NA ASSPTSEAF
TRBJ2-3 few TRBV29-1 TRBD2 SVEGTSGSPDTQY
TRBJ1-2 few TRBV6-5 TRBD1 ASSPGTGLSWYGYT
TRBJ2-7 many TRBV7-9 TRBD1 ASSSRQGTAVQY
TRBJ1-2 many TRBV7-6 NA ASSDQTGPYGYT
TRBJ1-4 many TRBV5-8 TRBD1 ASSPGQKVEKLF
TRBJ2-3 NA TRBV2 NA ASSDGVAMVDTQY
TRBJ2-5 NA TRBV11-2 NA ASSVVAFQETQY
TRBJ2-7 few TRBV7-9 NA ASSFSFNEQY
TRBJ1-3 many TRBV15 NA ATSRPGSSGNTIY
TRBJ1-5 NA TRBV9 NA ASSRGLSNQPQH
TRBJ2-7 few TRBV20-1 NA SATRTPSSYEQY
TRBJ1-3 NA TRBV9 NA ASSVMAPTSGNTIY
TRBJ1-5 NA TRBV5-6 TRBD1 ASSVTGTGPQH
TRBJ2-2 few TRBV19 NA ASSLQSNTGELF
TRBJ1-5 few TRBV12-3/TRBV12-4 TRBD1 AGSQGQGSNQPQH
TRBJ2-2 NA TRBV9 NA ASSVAAGQYPGELF
TRBJ1-1 few TRBV20-1 NA SAPSHTRKNTEAF
TRBJ2-7 many TRBV9 NA ASSVGSSYEQY
TRBJ2-7 NA TRBV10-3 TRBD2 AITGLAGAYEQY